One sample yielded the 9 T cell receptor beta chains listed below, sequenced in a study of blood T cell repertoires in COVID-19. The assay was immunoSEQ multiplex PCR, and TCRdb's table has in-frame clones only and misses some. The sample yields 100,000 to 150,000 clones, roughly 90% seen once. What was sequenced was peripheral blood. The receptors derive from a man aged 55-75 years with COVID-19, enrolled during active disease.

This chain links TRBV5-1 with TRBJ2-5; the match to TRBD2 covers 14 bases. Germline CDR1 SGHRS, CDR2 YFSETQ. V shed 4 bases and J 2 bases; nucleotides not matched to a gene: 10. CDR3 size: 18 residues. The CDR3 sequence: CASSVRTSGGLNQETQYF. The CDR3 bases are TGCGCCAGCAGCGTACGGACTAGCGGGGGGCTGAATCAAGAGACCCAGTACTTC. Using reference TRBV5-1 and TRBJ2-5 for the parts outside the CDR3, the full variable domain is KAGVTQTPRYLIKTRGQQVTLSCSPISGHRSVSWYQQTPGQGLQFLFEYFSETQRNKGNFPGRFSGRQFSNSRSEMNVSTLELGDSALYLCASSVRTSGGLNQETQYFGPGTRLLVL.

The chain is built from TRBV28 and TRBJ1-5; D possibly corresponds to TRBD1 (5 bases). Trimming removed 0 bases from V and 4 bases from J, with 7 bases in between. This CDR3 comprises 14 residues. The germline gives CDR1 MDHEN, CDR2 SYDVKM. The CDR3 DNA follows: TGTGCCAGCAGTTTATGGGGGGGGAATCAGCCCCAGCATTTT. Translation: CASSLWGGNQPQHF.

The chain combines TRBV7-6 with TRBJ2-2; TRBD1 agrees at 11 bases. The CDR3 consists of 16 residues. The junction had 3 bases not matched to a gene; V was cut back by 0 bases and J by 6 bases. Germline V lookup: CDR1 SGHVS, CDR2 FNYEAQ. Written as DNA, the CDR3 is TGTGCCAGCAGCTTAGCGCGGACAGGGGGCTCCGGGGAGCTGTTTTTT. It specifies CASSLARTGGSGELFF.

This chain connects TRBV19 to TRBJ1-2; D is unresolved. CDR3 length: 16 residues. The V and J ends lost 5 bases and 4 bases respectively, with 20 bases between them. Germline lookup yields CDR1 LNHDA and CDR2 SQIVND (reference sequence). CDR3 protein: CASSPYYRGRGYGYTF. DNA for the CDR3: TGTGCCAGTAGTCCGTATTACCGAGGGAGAGGCTATGGCTACACCTTC.

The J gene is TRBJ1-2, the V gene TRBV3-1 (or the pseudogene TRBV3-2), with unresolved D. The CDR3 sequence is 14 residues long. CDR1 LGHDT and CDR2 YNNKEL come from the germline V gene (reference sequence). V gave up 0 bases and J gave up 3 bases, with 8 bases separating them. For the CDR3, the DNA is TGTGCCAGCAGCCAAGATTCCGGGGACTATGGCTACACCTTC. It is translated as CASSQDSGDYGYTF.

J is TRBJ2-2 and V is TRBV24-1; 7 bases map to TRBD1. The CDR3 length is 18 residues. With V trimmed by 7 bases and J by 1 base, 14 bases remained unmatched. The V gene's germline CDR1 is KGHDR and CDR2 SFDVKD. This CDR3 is CATRCPRGQRLNTGELFF. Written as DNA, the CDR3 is TGTGCCACCAGGTGCCCGAGGGGGCAACGCCTGAACACCGGGGAGCTGTTTTTT.

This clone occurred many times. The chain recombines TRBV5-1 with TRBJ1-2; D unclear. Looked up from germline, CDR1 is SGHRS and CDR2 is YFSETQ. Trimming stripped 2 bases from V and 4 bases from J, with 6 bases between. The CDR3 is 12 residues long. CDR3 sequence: CASSFSGYGYTF. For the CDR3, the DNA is TGCGCCAGCAGCTTCTCAGGCTATGGCTACACCTTC.

The CDR3 region has the DNA TGCAGCGTTTTGACAGGCCCCTACGAGCAGTACTTC. Its translation is CSVLTGPYEQYF. V gene TRBV29-1 combines with J gene TRBJ2-7; perhaps TRBD1 as D (6 bases). The CDR3 consists of 12 residues. Germline CDR1 is SQVTM and CDR2 is ANQGSEA. Trimming took off 5 bases at V and 2 bases at J, with 10 bases between the two ends.

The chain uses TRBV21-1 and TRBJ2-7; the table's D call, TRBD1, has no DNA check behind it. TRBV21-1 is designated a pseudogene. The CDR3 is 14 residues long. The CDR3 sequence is CASSKKTGTYEQYF. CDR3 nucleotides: TGTGCCAGCAGCAAAAAAACAGGGACCTACGAGCAGTACTTC.